Sequencing of this T cell receptor (beta chain) was carried out in a study of blood T cell repertoires in COVID-19. The CDR3 loop spans 11 amino acids. Germline CDR1 reads SEHNR; CDR2 reads FQNEAQ (reference sequence). The ends were cut back, 6 bases at V and 9 bases at J, with 12 bases in the middle. TCRdb's table, derived via immunoSEQ multiplex PCR, lists solely in-frame clones and lacks some. The sample has roughly 280,000 clones; 75% to 90% are singletons. This receptor was identified in a man aged 45-60 years with acute or convalescent COVID-19. The V and J genes are TRBV7-9 and TRBJ2-7; D is possibly TRBD1 (7 bases). Sequencing was carried out using peripheral blood. The CDR3 nucleotides read TGTGCCAGCAGTACCCAGGGGGGGCAGTACTTC. It yields the protein CASSTQGGQYF.